This entry features one T cell receptor beta chain sequence. Its target is unknown. Germline V gene sequence: CDR1 ENHRY, CDR2 SYGVKD. This CDR3 comprises 14 residues. V lost 10 bases and J 0 bases, leaving 13 bases between the germline ends. Primers for the PCR totalled 60 Vbeta and 13 Jbeta. Sequencing used immunoSEQ multiplex PCR; TCRdb keeps in-frame clones, though not all of them. The data show 100,000 to 120,000 clones, around 66% seen once. The data belong to a study of cytomegalovirus exposure and HLA in healthy donors. Study results and caveats: Accurate HLA-A and HLA-B prediction from TCR beta sequences was reported for most subjects. When presence/absence was analysed, sequencing depth was taken to be roughly uniform across donors.

The chain combines TRBV10-3 with TRBJ2-1; D is perhaps TRBD2 (5 bases). The clonotype was recovered from a man between 18 and 29 years old in good health and CMV-seropositive. Sequenced material: PBMCs. The CDR3 DNA is TGTGCCACCCTAAACACTAGCTCCTACAATGAGCAGTTCTTC. Translated, it gives CATLNTSSYNEQFF.